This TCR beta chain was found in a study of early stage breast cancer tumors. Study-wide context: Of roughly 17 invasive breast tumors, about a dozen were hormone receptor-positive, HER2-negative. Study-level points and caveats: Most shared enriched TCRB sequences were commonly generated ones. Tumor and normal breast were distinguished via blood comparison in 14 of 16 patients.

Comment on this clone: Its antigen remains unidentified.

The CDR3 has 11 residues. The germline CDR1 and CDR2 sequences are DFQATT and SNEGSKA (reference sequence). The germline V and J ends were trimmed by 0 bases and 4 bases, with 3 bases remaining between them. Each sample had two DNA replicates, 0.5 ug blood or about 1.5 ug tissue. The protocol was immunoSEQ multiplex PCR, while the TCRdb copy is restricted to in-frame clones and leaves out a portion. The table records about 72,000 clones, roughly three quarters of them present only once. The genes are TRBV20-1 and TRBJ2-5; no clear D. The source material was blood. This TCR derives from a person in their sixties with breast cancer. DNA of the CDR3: TGCAGTGCTAGAGAAGTAGAGACCCAGTACTTC. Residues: CSAREVETQYF.